The subject of this entry is one TCR beta chain. Clones were read by immunoSEQ multiplex PCR, and TCRdb kept only the in-frame ones, dropping some. The sample records 35,000 to 45,000 clones, around four fifths being singletons. The entry originates in a study of lymphopenia after photon versus proton radiotherapy. CDR1 and CDR2 (germline): GTSNPN, SVGIG (reference sequence). The trim removed 0 bases at V and 8 bases at J, leaving 4 bases unmatched. This CDR3 is built from 14 residues. This specimen was peripheral blood, taken from a patient treated with proton-based radiotherapy. This receptor was identified in a woman aged 70 to 79 with pancreatic cancer. This chain connects TRBV30 to TRBJ1-4, with 9 positions matching TRBD1. CDR3 residues: CAWSVGTGSEKLFF. In nucleotides, the CDR3 is TGTGCCTGGAGTGTAGGGACAGGGAGCGAAAAACTGTTTTTT.